What follows are 21 T cell receptor beta chains derived from one specimen sequenced in a study of PD-L1 blockade in urothelial cancer. Regarding time point: peripheral blood 6 weeks after treatment start. Method: immunoSEQ multiplex PCR; TCRdb's copy keeps in-frame clones and lacks some. The data contain around 110,000 clones, 85% to 90% of them singletons. Here the sequenced sample was PBMCs, taken around atezolizumab (anti-PD-L1) treatment. The source is a man in his 60s with urothelial cancer.

The V call is TRBV11-2, the J call TRBJ2-2; D might be TRBD2 (5 bases). This CDR3 contains 15 residues. Trimming pared 6 bases from V and 2 bases from J, leaving 13 bases between. Germline V lookup: CDR1 SGHAT, CDR2 FQNNGV. CDR3 coding DNA: TGTGCCAGCAGATCGGGCGGGTTCAACACCGGGGAGCTGTTTTTT. It translates to CASRSGGFNTGELFF.

V is TRBV29-1 and J is TRBJ2-1; D might be TRBD2 (6 bases). This CDR3 region has 15 residues. The V gene lost 4 bases and the J gene lost 3 bases, with 16 bases spanning the gap. Germline CDR1 is SQVTM and CDR2 is ANQGSEA. The chain's CDR3 is CSVAPRLGLYNEQFF. The CDR3 DNA is TGCAGCGTTGCCCCAAGACTAGGCCTCTACAATGAGCAGTTCTTC.

The V and J genes are TRBV19 and TRBJ1-1; D possibly corresponds to TRBD1 (5 bases). Germline CDR1 and CDR2: LNHDA and SQIVND (reference sequence). V was clipped by 7 bases and J by 4 bases, with 13 bases between them. The CDR3 runs 13 residues. CDR3: CASIKGVGTEAFF. As DNA, the CDR3 is TGTGCCAGTATTAAAGGGGTGGGCACTGAAGCTTTCTTT.

The genes are TRBV25-1 and TRBJ2-3; possible D gene TRBD1, 5 bases. This CDR3 is built from 12 residues. Trimming stripped 8 bases from V and 6 bases from J, with 12 bases between. Germline V lookup: CDR1 MGHDK, CDR2 SYGVNS. The chain's CDR3 is CASHDREDTQYF. In DNA, the CDR3 is TGTGCCAGCCACGACAGAGAGGATACGCAGTATTTT.

The chain has TRBV28 and TRBJ2-3; maybe TRBD1 (6 bases). The CDR3 length is 13 residues. Germline lookup yields CDR1 MDHEN and CDR2 SYDVKM. The germline V and J ends were trimmed by 8 bases and 2 bases, with 11 bases remaining between them. CDR3 coding DNA: TGTGCCAGCTTCGGGACATACACAGATACGCAGTATTTT. It translates to CASFGTYTDTQYF.

As DNA, the CDR3 is TGTGCCAGCAGACGACTAGGAAGAGGAGAGCAGTTCTTC. Translation gives CASRRLGRGEQFF. The V and J genes are TRBV6-5 and TRBJ2-1; perhaps TRBD2 as D (6 bases). The V gene lost 6 bases and the J gene lost 10 bases, with 16 bases spanning the gap. The CDR3 sequence is 13 residues long. Germline lookup yields CDR1 MNHEY and CDR2 SVGAGI.

This chain links TRBV30 with TRBJ2-4, with D tentatively TRBD1 (7 bases). Germline values: CDR1 GTSNPN, CDR2 SVGIG (reference sequence). The CDR3 contains 14 residues. V was pared by 6 bases and J by 1 base, with 13 bases between. Here the CDR3 reads CACDRDLAKNIQYF. As DNA, the CDR3 is TGTGCCTGTGACAGGGACTTGGCCAAAAACATTCAGTACTTC.

This clone was seen once. V usage is TRBV11-2 and J usage is TRBJ2-7; 9 nucleotides match TRBD1. CDR1 and CDR2 from the germline V gene are SGHAT and FQNNGV. The J segment lost 6 bases and the V segment lost 1 base, leaving 10 bases of the junction unmatched. The CDR3 runs to 16 residues. CDR3 DNA: TGTGCCAGCAGCTTAGTCGCCGGGACAGGGCTCTCCGAGCAGTACTTC. It translates to CASSLVAGTGLSEQYF.

CDR3 nucleotide sequence: TGTGCCAGCAGCTTAGCGGGAGCTGGCACAGATACGCAGTATTTT. It encodes CASSLAGAGTDTQYF. This chain links TRBV7-3 with TRBJ2-3, with 7 bases matching TRBD2. The CDR3 length is 15 residues. V lost 2 bases, J lost 1 base, and 3 bases stayed unmatched. The germline CDR1 and CDR2 sequences are SGHTA and FQGTGA.

This clone was recorded a few times. The chain recombines TRBV28 with TRBJ1-2, with D perhaps TRBD1 (6 bases). In germline, CDR1 is MDHEN, CDR2 SYDVKM. The CDR3 has 12 residues. The ends were cut back, 4 bases at V and 6 bases at J, with 9 bases in the middle. The DNA for the CDR3 is TGTGCCAGCAGTTCTACAGGGAATGGCTACACCTTC. Protein sequence: CASSSTGNGYTF.

This rearrangement joins TRBV4-3 to TRBJ1-2; TRBD1 aligns across 7 bases. The CDR3 consists of 15 residues. V trimming: 1 base; J trimming: 2 bases; junction bases outside the gene matches: 4. Germline V gene lookup returns CDR1 LGHNA and CDR2 YSLEER. The CDR3 region is CASSQGGRGNYGYTF. As DNA, the CDR3 is TGCGCCAGCAGCCAAGGTGGCAGGGGGAACTATGGCTACACCTTC.

V gene TRBV2 combines with J gene TRBJ1-1, with TRBD1 as a possible D gene (6 bases). Germline V lookup: CDR1 SNHLY, CDR2 FYNNEI. This CDR3 has 12 amino acids. Trimming took 6 bases from V and 11 from J, leaving 16 bases between them. The CDR3 is CASSPRGGVAFF. The CDR3 DNA reads as TGTGCCAGCAGCCCTAGGGGGGGCGTCGCTTTCTTT.

CDR3: CASSPPRRLAGGLYEQYF. The DNA for the CDR3 is TGTGCCAGCAGTCCCCCCCGGCGACTAGCGGGGGGGCTCTACGAGCAGTACTTC. The gene calls are TRBV27 and TRBJ2-7, with 14 nucleotides matching TRBD2. This CDR3 has 18 amino acids. V dropped 5 bases and J dropped 3; count of bases not matched to a gene: 12. Germline-derived CDR1 and CDR2 are MNHEY and SMNVEV (reference sequence).

This clone showed up just a few times. This chain links TRBV19 with TRBJ2-5; 9 nucleotides match TRBD2. With 5 bases clipped from V and 5 bases from J, the junction kept 9 bases outside the gene matches. CDR3 length: 15 amino acids. Germline V gene data show CDR1 as LNHDA and CDR2 as SQIVND (reference sequence). CDR3 sequence: CASSFLAGSVETQYF. CDR3 coding DNA: TGTGCCAGTAGTTTCCTAGCGGGGTCCGTGGAGACCCAGTACTTC.

The chain couples TRBV7-9 to TRBJ2-7, with D possibly being TRBD2 (5 bases). Trimming cost V 0 bases and J 0 bases, with 12 bases left between them. The CDR3 extends over 16 amino acids. The germline V gene has CDR1 SEHNR and CDR2 FQNEAQ (reference sequence). The chain's CDR3 is CASSLAMRAVSYEQYF. CDR3 sequence (DNA): TGTGCCAGCAGCTTAGCGATGCGGGCCGTCTCCTACGAGCAGTACTTC. Full variable domain (rest looked up from reference TRBV7-9 and TRBJ2-7): DTGVSQNPRHKITKRGQNVTFRCDPISEHNRLYWYRQTLGQGPEFLTYFQNEAQLEKSRLLSDRFSAERPKGSFSTLEIQRTEQGDSAMYLCASSLAMRAVSYEQYFGPGTRLTVT.

This clone was detected once. V is TRBV7-9 and J is TRBJ1-4, with TRBD1 identical over 8 bases. J gave up 6 bases and V 5 bases, and 8 bases lay outside the gene matches. Germline V gene sequence: CDR1 SEHNR, CDR2 FQNEAQ (reference sequence). The CDR3 sequence is 15 residues long. The CDR3 nucleotides read TGTGCCAGCAGCCCCCGACAGGGGTTTGATGAAAAACTGTTTTTT. It yields the protein CASSPRQGFDEKLFF.

In its sample, this clone was seen a few times. This sequence joins TRBV7-3 and TRBJ2-2, with 8 nucleotides matching TRBD2. The CDR3 extends over 15 amino acids. The V segment lost 5 bases and the J segment 7 bases; nucleotides outside the gene matches: 9. Germline V lookup: CDR1 SGHTA, CDR2 FQGTGA. CDR3 nucleotide sequence: TGTGCCAGCAGCCCTCGTGGTAGCGGGATCGGGGAGCTGTTTTTT. Its translation is CASSPRGSGIGELFF. Filled out from reference TRBV7-3 and TRBJ2-2, the complete variable domain reads GAGVSQTPSNKVTEKGKYVELRCDPISGHTALYWYRQSLGQGPEFLIYFQGTGAADDSGLPNDRFFAVRPEGSVSTLKIQRTERGDSAVYLCASSPRGSGIGELFFGEGSRLTVL.

V and J are TRBV27 and TRBJ1-4, with 7 bases aligning to TRBD1. From germline, CDR1 is MNHEY and CDR2 SMNVEV (reference sequence). The CDR3 sequence is 14 residues long. V shed 6 bases, J shed 7 bases, and the junction held 8 bases outside the gene matches. CDR3: CASRSRQGGEKLFF. In DNA, the CDR3 is TGTGCCAGCAGATCCCGACAGGGAGGTGAAAAACTGTTTTTT. The variable domain in full, with the rest retrieved from reference TRBV27 and TRBJ1-4, is EAQVTQNPRYLITVTGKKLTVTCSQNMNHEYMSWYRQDPGLGLRQIYYSMNVEVTDKGDVPEGYKVSRKEKRNFPLILESPSPNQTSLYFCASRSRQGGEKLFFGSGTQLSVL.

The genes are TRBV18 and TRBJ2-1; TRBD1 is a possible D gene (5 bases). V was clipped by 0 bases and J by 6 bases, with 15 bases between them. The V gene's germline CDR1 is KGHSH and CDR2 LQKENI. The CDR3 has 16 residues. CDR3 nucleotide sequence: TGTGCCAGCTCACCACCGCAGGGCTCTGGGTCCAATGAGCAGTTCTTC. Translating it yields CASSPPQGSGSNEQFF.

The gene calls are TRBV28 and TRBJ2-7; 9 positions agree with TRBD1. The J segment lost 2 bases and the V segment lost 5 bases, leaving 7 bases of the junction unmatched. The CDR3 runs 15 residues. The germline V gene has CDR1 MDHEN and CDR2 SYDVKM. The CDR3 bases are TGTGCCAGCAGTCCTCCGGGACAGGGTACCTACGAGCAGTACTTC. Protein sequence: CASSPPGQGTYEQYF.

The chain combines TRBV9 with TRBJ2-1, with 7 bases lining up with TRBD2. The length of the CDR3 is 14 residues. The V gene end was trimmed by 4 bases and the J gene end by 9 bases; junction bases not matched to a gene: 10. Germline-derived CDR1 and CDR2 are SGDLS and YYNGEE. DNA of the CDR3: TGTGCCAGCAGCACCCGGGACTACGTCTTTGAGCAGTTCTTC. Amino acids: CASSTRDYVFEQFF.